This T cell receptor (beta chain) was profiled in a study of graft-versus-host responses after intestinal transplantation. Overall study: Recipients got multivisceral, liver-intestinal, or isolated intestinal transplants.

By share, this clone counts as medium-sized. Overall study findings and caveats: In recipient marrow, GvH clones were found, and some appeared first in ileum or blood.

Method: immunoSEQ multiplex PCR; TCRdb's copy keeps in-frame clones and lacks some. Of 13,000 or so clones in the sample, 35% to 40% were seen once. Responders that carried the CFSE label, approximately 200,000 of them, were plated with approximately 200,000 irradiated, violet-dye-labeled stimulator cells. Proliferating responders of the CD3+CD4+ and CD3+CD8+ phenotypes with low CFSE were sorted after the reaction. CDR1 and CDR2 (germline): SNHLY, FYNNEI. Trimming stripped 5 bases from V and 0 bases from J, with 12 bases between. The CDR3 spans 15 residues. The sequence derives from a human patient who received an intestinal transplant. The chain is built from TRBV2 and TRBJ2-3, with TRBD1 as a possible D gene (5 bases). The starting material was alloreactive CD4+ T cells from a mixed lymphocyte reaction culture, obtained before intestinal transplant. Subset reported: CFSE-low proliferating T cells sorted from roughly 6-day pre-transplant mixed lymphocyte reaction (GvH or HvG direction). CDR3 in amino acids: CASSQTQASTDTQYF. The DNA of the CDR3 is TGTGCCAGCAGTCAAACACAGGCGAGCACAGATACGCAGTATTTT.